This T cell receptor (beta chain) was sequenced for a study of blood T cell repertoires in COVID-19. Overall study context: The United States, Italy and Spain provided the acute and convalescent COVID-19 samples.

This clone was seen a few times. Germline V gene sequence: CDR1 SGHTA, CDR2 FQGNSA. V lost 4 bases, J lost 4 bases, and 10 bases lay in between. The length of the CDR3 is 14 residues. Source study methods: The authors estimated nucleated cell counts from reference gene primer amplification. Generated by immunoSEQ multiplex PCR, the TCRdb table keeps only in-frame clones and is missing some. The V and J calls and clone size were taken over from that table, and D and trimming were inferred from the DNA. Of 300,000 to 350,000 clones listed, about 86% are singletons. V and J are TRBV7-2 and TRBJ1-4; D is unclear. The clonotype was recovered from a woman in her thirties or forties with acute COVID-19. Material for sequencing was PBMCs or T cells enriched from blood (not recorded which). This CDR3 is CASSSSGINEKLFF. CDR3 DNA sequence: TGTGCCAGCAGCTCTTCAGGCATTAATGAAAAACTGTTTTTT.